The 24 T cell receptor beta chains below come from one sample, sequenced in a study of blood T cell repertoires in COVID-19. The method was immunoSEQ multiplex PCR; TCRdb's version includes in-frame clones alone and lacks a portion of them. Among over 130,000 clones listed, 75% to 90% were seen once. The sequencing input was peripheral blood. The receptors here all came from a man between 70 and 80 years old with acute or convalescent COVID-19.

V is TRBV3-1 (or the pseudogene TRBV3-2) and J is TRBJ2-7; a possible D gene is TRBD2 (5 bases). Trimming shortened V by 1 base and J by 7 bases, and 17 bases separated the two germline ends. The CDR3 has 15 residues. The V gene's germline CDR1 is LGHDT and CDR2 YNNKEL (reference sequence). CDR3 nucleotides: TGTGCCAGCAGCCAAGTGGGTGGGAGTTCGGGTGAGCAGTACTTC. This gives the protein CASSQVGGSSGEQYF.

The genes are TRBV5-6 and TRBJ2-7; D unclear. The CDR3 runs to 13 residues. V lost 2 bases, J lost 3 bases, and 9 bases lay in between. Germline V gives CDR1 SGHDT, CDR2 YYEEEE. The CDR3 protein is CASSLPLGYEQYF. CDR3 sequence (DNA): TGTGCCAGCAGCTTACCCCTAGGCTACGAGCAGTACTTC. Full variable domain (outside the CDR3, taken from reference TRBV5-6 and TRBJ2-7): DAGVTQSPTHLIKTRGQQVTLRCSPKSGHDTVSWYQQALGQGPQFIFQYYEEEERQRGNFPDRFSGHQFPNYSSELNVNALLLGDSALYLCASSLPLGYEQYFGPGTRLTVT.

V is TRBV4-1 and J is TRBJ2-3; 7 nucleotides align to TRBD2. CDR1 MGHRA and CDR2 YSYEKL come from the germline V gene. The CDR3 has 16 residues. V was clipped by 1 base and J by 3 bases; unmatched bases: 7. The CDR3 loop reads CASSQGGGSYTDTQYF. CDR3 nucleotide sequence: TGCGCCAGCAGCCAAGGCGGCGGGAGTTATACAGATACGCAGTATTTT.

The V gene is TRBV2, the J gene TRBJ1-5, with D maybe TRBD1 (5 bases). The V gene lost 6 bases and the J gene lost 1 base, with 13 bases spanning the gap. Germline-derived CDR1 and CDR2 are SNHLY and FYNNEI. CDR3 length: 15 residues. The CDR3 here is CASSDGGKSNQPQHF. The CDR3 DNA is TGTGCCAGCAGCGACGGGGGGAAAAGCAATCAGCCCCAGCATTTT.

This clone was seen only once. The rearrangement joins TRBV7-2 to TRBJ2-7; D is possibly TRBD1 (6 bases). Germline V gives CDR1 SGHTA, CDR2 FQGNSA. The CDR3 covers 14 residues. Trimming stripped 2 bases from V and 5 bases from J, with 13 bases between. The CDR3 bases are TGTGCCAGCAGCTTACAGGACAGTGTCCACGAGCAGTACTTC. Translated, it gives CASSLQDSVHEQYF. The variable domain in full, completed from reference TRBV7-2 and TRBJ2-7, reads GAGVSQSPSNKVTEKGKDVELRCDPISGHTALYWYRQSLGQGLEFLIYFQGNSAPDKSGLPSDRFSAERTGGSVSTLTIQRTQQEDSAVYLCASSLQDSVHEQYFGPGTRLTVT.

The chain carries TRBV5-1 and TRBJ2-5; D gene unclear. Trimming left V 0 bases short and J 4 bases short, with 10 bases between. The CDR3 is 14 amino acids. Germline CDR1 and CDR2: SGHRS and YFSETQ. This CDR3 reads CASSLDGGPETQYF. CDR3 bases: TGCGCCAGCAGCTTGGATGGCGGCCCAGAGACCCAGTACTTC.

The chain combines TRBV19 with TRBJ2-1; 7 positions agree with TRBD1. J lost 6 bases, V lost 4 bases, and 9 bases had no gene match. In germline, CDR1 is LNHDA, CDR2 SQIVND (reference sequence). The CDR3 extends over 15 amino acids. The CDR3 loop is CASSTYRGTGNEQFF. CDR3 in DNA: TGTGCCAGTAGTACCTACAGGGGAACGGGCAATGAGCAGTTCTTC.

V and J are TRBV29-1 and TRBJ2-7, with 9 bases fitting TRBD1. Germline assignment: CDR1 SQVTM and CDR2 ANQGSEA. The CDR3 spans 12 residues. After removal of 7 bases from V and 5 bases from J, the junction contained 6 bases not matched to a gene. CDR3 in DNA: TGCAGCGCCAGGGACAGGGTTGACGAGCAGTACTTC. This codes for CSARDRVDEQYF.

This clone came up once. The chain links TRBV30 to TRBJ1-5, with 8 nucleotides matching TRBD1. The CDR3 contains 15 residues. Germline trimming cut 0 bases from V and 3 bases from J; bases unmatched to any gene: 4. CDR1 is GTSNPN and CDR2 is SVGIG in the germline V gene (reference sequence). The CDR3 is CAWSVPGGLNQPQHF. The CDR3 region has the DNA TGTGCCTGGAGTGTCCCAGGGGGCCTCAATCAGCCCCAGCATTTT.

This clone came up once. The rearrangement joins TRBV20-1 to TRBJ2-3, with D possibly being TRBD1 (5 bases). The CDR3 has 11 residues. In germline, CDR1 is DFQATT, CDR2 SNEGSKA (reference sequence). Trimming took 6 bases from V and 5 from J, leaving 9 bases between them. The CDR3 protein is CSARRGDTQYF. The CDR3 region has the DNA TGCAGTGCCAGAAGGGGAGATACGCAGTATTTT.

The chain uses TRBV10-3 and TRBJ1-2; 10 positions agree with TRBD1. Unmatched junction bases numbered 6, after V lost 4 bases and J lost 4 bases. This CDR3 contains 15 residues. Germline V gene data show CDR1 as ENHRY and CDR2 as SYGVKD. CDR3 in amino acids: CAISGRDRGSYGYTF. In DNA, the CDR3 is TGTGCCATCAGTGGCCGGGACAGGGGTTCCTATGGCTACACCTTC.

The rearrangement links TRBV5-1 to TRBJ2-1; 7 nucleotides align to TRBD2. There are 14 residues in the CDR3. V lost 4 bases and J lost 7; bases outside the gene matches: 8. Per germline, CDR1 SGHRS and CDR2 YFSETQ. Here the CDR3 DNA reads TGCGCCAGCAGCGCGGGAGTATTTAAGAATGAGCAGTTCTTC. As protein: CASSAGVFKNEQFF.

The chain couples TRBV20-1 to TRBJ2-1, with 9 positions matching TRBD2. V was pared by 3 bases and J by 6 bases, with 6 bases of the junction left unmatched. The germline gives CDR1 DFQATT, CDR2 SNEGSKA (reference sequence). CDR3 size: 14 residues. The CDR3 is CSASGLAGINEQFF. The DNA of the CDR3 is TGCAGTGCTAGTGGGCTAGCGGGAATCAATGAGCAGTTCTTC.

The rearrangement joins TRBV6-4 to TRBJ2-2; D remains ambiguous. The ends were cut back, 5 bases at V and 6 bases at J, with 10 bases in the middle. The CDR3 length is 13 residues. Germline V gene sequence: CDR1 MRHNA, CDR2 SNTAGT. This CDR3 reads CASSPRAPGELFF. CDR3 nucleotide sequence: TGTGCCAGCAGTCCTCGAGCGCCCGGGGAGCTGTTTTTT.

In its sample, this clone was seen many times. The CDR3 protein is CASSQVSGTGSYGYTF. CDR3 sequence (DNA): TGCGCCAGCAGCCAAGTTTCTGGTACAGGGAGCTATGGCTACACCTTC. This chain links TRBV4-1 with TRBJ1-2; perhaps TRBD1 as D (6 bases). CDR3 size: 16 residues. CDR1 and CDR2 from the germline V gene are MGHRA and YSYEKL. Trimming took 1 base from V and 4 from J, leaving 16 bases between them.

This clone was recorded only once. The gene calls are TRBV24-1 and TRBJ2-3; perhaps TRBD2 as D (6 bases). V was shortened by 3 bases and J by 2 bases, with 11 bases between the two germline ends. CDR3 length equals 15 residues. Germline loops: CDR1 KGHDR, CDR2 SFDVKD. For the CDR3, the DNA is TGTGCCACCAGTGATCGGGACTTACTCACAGATACGCAGTATTTT. Amino acids: CATSDRDLLTDTQYF.

This chain joins TRBV10-3 and TRBJ1-2; D remains ambiguous. Per germline, CDR1 ENHRY and CDR2 SYGVKD. Trimming pared 4 bases from V and 0 bases from J, leaving 9 bases between. This CDR3 spans 14 amino acids. The CDR3 DNA follows: TGTGCCATCAGTGGCGACATACCTAACTATGGCTACACCTTC. It encodes CAISGDIPNYGYTF.

The chain is built from TRBV19 and TRBJ2-2, with TRBD2 as a possible D gene (5 bases). V lost 5 bases, J lost 1 base, and 20 bases lay in between. There are 18 residues in the CDR3. From germline, CDR1 is LNHDA and CDR2 SQIVND (reference sequence). The CDR3 nucleotides are TGTGCCAGTAGTCCCCTTGTCGGTAGCGCCAAGAACACCGGGGAGCTGTTTTTT. Amino acid sequence: CASSPLVGSAKNTGELFF.

CDR3: CASSKSRGNQPQHF. The CDR3 DNA sequence: TGTGCCAGCAGCAAGTCCAGGGGCAATCAGCCCCAGCATTTT. This rearrangement joins TRBV21-1 to TRBJ1-5; TRBD1 was called by the table and not checked on the DNA. TRBV21-1 is deemed a pseudogene. This CDR3 contains 14 residues.

The rearrangement links TRBV10-3 to TRBJ1-2; D remains ambiguous. Trimming pared 10 bases from V and 2 bases from J, leaving 14 bases between. This CDR3 has 13 residues. Germline CDR1 ENHRY, CDR2 SYGVKD. The CDR3 DNA follows: TGTGCCACCAACACCTTATTAAACTATGGCTACACCTTC. Its translation is CATNTLLNYGYTF.

CDR3 sequence (DNA): TGTGCCACCAGCAGAGTCGGGGGGCGGTATGGCTACACCTTC. It translates to CATSRVGGRYGYTF. The V gene is TRBV15, the J gene TRBJ1-2; tentative D call: TRBD1 (6 bases). The CDR3 covers 14 residues. Germline V lookup: CDR1 LNHNV, CDR2 YYDKDF (reference sequence). Between the trimmed V and J ends, which lost 1 base and 5 bases, there was a span of 11 bases.

This clone occurred once. This sequence joins TRBV9 and TRBJ1-4; D is unresolved. Trimming removed 4 bases at V and 0 bases at J, with 10 bases between. The CDR3 covers 15 residues. Per the germline V gene, CDR1 is SGDLS and CDR2 is YYNGEE. CDR3 DNA sequence: TGTGCCAGCAGCTTTCGGACTGCAACTAATGAAAAACTGTTTTTT. This translates into CASSFRTATNEKLFF.

The chain couples TRBV3-1 (or the pseudogene TRBV3-2) to TRBJ2-5, with D uncertain. The CDR3 extends over 13 amino acids. The V and J ends lost 0 bases and 2 bases respectively, with 4 bases between them. The germline gives CDR1 LGHDT, CDR2 YNNKEL (reference sequence). In DNA form, the CDR3 reads TGTGCCAGCAGCCAAGACCGGCAAGAGACCCAGTACTTC. Translation gives CASSQDRQETQYF.

CDR3 protein: CASSLLGGADTQYF. Here the CDR3 DNA reads TGTGCCAGCAGCTTATTGGGAGGGGCGGATACGCAGTATTTT. This rearrangement joins TRBV7-3 to TRBJ2-3, with TRBD2 matching 7 bases. V dropped 2 bases and J dropped 6; count of bases not matched to a gene: 5. CDR1 and CDR2 from the germline V gene are SGHTA and FQGTGA. This CDR3 has 14 residues. Looking up the rest from reference TRBV7-3 and TRBJ2-3 gives the full variable domain: GAGVSQTPSNKVTEKGKYVELRCDPISGHTALYWYRQSLGQGPEFLIYFQGTGAADDSGLPNDRFFAVRPEGSVSTLKIQRTERGDSAVYLCASSLLGGADTQYFGPGTRLTVL.